This T cell receptor beta chain originates from a study of blood T cell repertoires in COVID-19. Trimming cost V 5 bases and J 11 bases, with 16 bases left between them. The germline V gene has CDR1 LNHDA and CDR2 SQIVND (reference sequence). This CDR3 contains 13 residues. The repertoire was sequenced with immunoSEQ multiplex PCR; TCRdb's copy has only in-frame clones and lacks some. Of approximately 47,000 clones listed, 86% are singletons. The rearrangement links TRBV19 to TRBJ1-5; weak D call: TRBD1 (5 bases). Source material: peripheral blood. This TCR came from a woman aged 60-75 years with acute or convalescent COVID-19. This chain's CDR3 is CASSGSSGAAQHF. CDR3 nucleotides: TGTGCCAGTAGTGGCTCTAGTGGGGCGGCCCAGCATTTT.